This T cell receptor (beta chain) stems from a study of blood T cell repertoires in COVID-19. For the study at large: Material from acute and convalescent COVID-19 was sourced from the United States, Italy and Spain. PBMCs, B-cell-depleted T cells, or T cells were the source of the cDNA or gDNA that made up the material.

Study processing details: It was from reference gene primer amplification that nucleated cell counts were estimated. TCRdb keeps only in-frame clones here, not all; method: immunoSEQ multiplex PCR. The V and J calls and the clone size are those of that table, but D and trimming were determined from the DNA. The sample lists fewer than 250,000 clones; around nine tenths were seen once. The source of this sequence is a man in his thirties or forties with COVID-19, enrolled during active disease. Sequenced material: peripheral blood.

The CDR3 DNA follows: TGTGCCAGCAGCTTTAGGGCGGGGAATGAAAAACTGTTTTTT. This encodes CASSFRAGNEKLFF. The V call is TRBV5-6, the J call TRBJ1-4; D gene uncertain. The CDR3 consists of 14 residues. Germline CDR1 is SGHDT and CDR2 is YYEEEE. Deletions cut 2 bases from V and 5 bases from J, with 10 bases between.